This T cell receptor beta chain comes out of a study of T cells after yellow fever vaccination. Trimming removed 5 bases from V and 4 bases from J, with 7 bases in between. The CDR3 has 12 amino acids. The germline V gene has CDR1 MGHDK and CDR2 SYGVNS. Making TCR cDNA involved 5'RACE template switching, which added UMIs and a universal primer site. Using its own MiXCR run on the 5' RACE reads, TCRdb lists one record per CDR3 protein. The sample holds about 85,000 distinct CDR3 sequences, approximately 12% seen once. The sequence came from a man aged 18 to 29 who received the YFV17D yellow fever vaccine. The sequencing used CD8+ T cells not binding an NS4B(214-222) dextramer, sorted from PBMCs, collected roughly 23 days after the first yellow fever vaccination. The V call is TRBV25-1, the J call TRBJ2-3; D gene uncertain. CDR3 in amino acids: CASSSPPDTQYF. The CDR3 nucleotides are TGTGCCAGCAGTTCTCCCCCAGATACGCAGTATTTT.